The 30 T cell receptor beta chains listed next were all sequenced from one sample in a study of cytomegalovirus exposure and HLA in healthy donors. A multiplex PCR was run with 60 Vbeta primers and 13 Jbeta primers. Sequencing was performed with immunoSEQ multiplex PCR; in TCRdb, only in-frame clones are kept and a portion is missing. The sample lists some 220,000 clones; more than 75% were seen once. Material: PBMCs. These receptor sequences come from a girl aged 2 to 9 in good health and CMV-seronegative.

V is TRBV2 and J is TRBJ1-5; TRBD1 agrees at 7 bases. CDR1 and CDR2 (germline): SNHLY, FYNNEI. The length of the CDR3 is 17 residues. Trimming at V came to 7 bases and at J to 4 bases, leaving 16 bases not matched to a gene. CDR3 protein: CASMGRVGRGANQPQHF. The CDR3, as DNA: TGTGCCAGCATGGGAAGGGTTGGCAGGGGGGCTAATCAGCCCCAGCATTTT.

J is TRBJ1-6 and V is TRBV5-1; TRBD1 matches 9 bases. CDR1 is SGHRS and CDR2 is YFSETQ in the germline V gene. J lost 6 bases, V lost 0 bases, and 1 base had no gene match. This CDR3 has 15 amino acids. The CDR3 DNA is TGCGCCAGCAGCTTGGGGGACAGGGTTAATTCACCCCTCCACTTT. This sequence encodes CASSLGDRVNSPLHF. Based on the CDR3 plus reference TRBV5-1 and TRBJ1-6, the full variable domain is KAGVTQTPRYLIKTRGQQVTLSCSPISGHRSVSWYQQTPGQGLQFLFEYFSETQRNKGNFPGRFSGRQFSNSRSEMNVSTLELGDSALYLCASSLGDRVNSPLHFGNGTRLTVT.

The J gene is TRBJ2-4, the V gene TRBV19; 8 bases match TRBD2. The germline V gene has CDR1 LNHDA and CDR2 SQIVND (reference sequence). V was clipped by 6 bases and J by 0 bases; unmatched bases: 7. This CDR3 contains 16 residues. The CDR3 coding sequence is TGTGCCAGTAGCCTCACTAGCGGTTCAGCCAAAAACATTCAGTACTTC. Translating gives CASSLTSGSAKNIQYF.

J is TRBJ2-7 and V is TRBV7-2, with D possibly matching TRBD1 (6 bases). Trimming took off 5 bases at V and 2 bases at J, with 16 bases between the two ends. Germline V gene sequence: CDR1 SGHTA, CDR2 FQGNSA. There are 15 residues in the CDR3. The CDR3 DNA sequence: TGTGCCAGCAGCGCGGACAGTACTCAAACCTACGAGCAGTACTTC. This encodes CASSADSTQTYEQYF.

The rearrangement joins TRBV29-1 to TRBJ2-7; D is undetermined. The CDR3 is 13 amino acids. Trimming removed 6 bases at V and 2 bases at J, with 14 bases between. CDR1 is SQVTM, CDR2 ANQGSEA, per germline. CDR3 amino acids: CSVRSTDTYEQYF. As DNA, the CDR3 is TGCAGCGTCCGCAGTACTGACACCTACGAGCAGTACTTC.

V and J are TRBV30 and TRBJ1-1, with TRBD1 matching over 7 bases. Trimming took 2 bases from V and 3 from J; bases not matched to a gene: 3. Germline CDR1 reads GTSNPN; CDR2 reads SVGIG (reference sequence). The length of the CDR3 is 13 residues. The CDR3 nucleotides read TGTGCCTGGAGTAAACAGGGGTACACTGAAGCTTTCTTT. As protein: CAWSKQGYTEAFF.

The chain carries TRBV5-6 and TRBJ2-5; a weak D match, TRBD1 (5 bases). Germline V lookup: CDR1 SGHDT, CDR2 YYEEEE. Trimming removed 4 bases at V and 4 bases at J, with 23 bases between. This CDR3 has 17 amino acids. The CDR3 spells CASSKKGLPPGGETQYF. The CDR3 DNA sequence: TGTGCCAGCAGCAAAAAGGGGCTGCCTCCCGGTGGAGAGACCCAGTACTTC. Looking up the rest from reference TRBV5-6 and TRBJ2-5 gives the full variable domain: DAGVTQSPTHLIKTRGQQVTLRCSPKSGHDTVSWYQQALGQGPQFIFQYYEEEERQRGNFPDRFSGHQFPNYSSELNVNALLLGDSALYLCASSKKGLPPGGETQYFGPGTRLLVL.

The CDR3 DNA follows: TGTGCCAGCAGCATAGCAGGGGGTCGGTCCTATAATTCACCCCTCCACTTT. Amino acid sequence: CASSIAGGRSYNSPLHF. The rearrangement uses TRBV14 and TRBJ1-6, with 7 bases lining up with TRBD1. Germline CDR1 is SGHDN and CDR2 is FVKESK. The V gene end was trimmed by 5 bases and the J gene end by 1 base; junction bases not matched to a gene: 8. This CDR3 is built from 17 residues.

The chain links TRBV5-6 to TRBJ1-1; 8 bases line up with TRBD1. Looked up from germline, CDR1 is SGHDT and CDR2 is YYEEEE. The CDR3 has 15 amino acids. V shed 5 bases and J 1 base; nucleotides not matched to a gene: 7. CDR3: CASRDTGGANTEAFF. CDR3 nucleotides: TGTGCCAGCAGGGATACAGGGGGGGCGAACACTGAAGCTTTCTTT.

The chain has TRBV6-5 and TRBJ2-5; D possibly corresponds to TRBD1 (6 bases). Trimming took off 5 bases at V and 5 bases at J, with 15 bases between the two ends. Germline V gene sequence: CDR1 MNHEY, CDR2 SVGAGI. This CDR3 comprises 14 residues. This chain's CDR3 is CASSPMDRSETQYF. The CDR3 region has the DNA TGTGCCAGCAGTCCGATGGACAGAAGCGAGACCCAGTACTTC.

The genes are TRBV5-1 and TRBJ1-6, with D perhaps TRBD1 (5 bases). Between the trimmed V and J ends, which lost 0 bases and 12 bases, there was a span of 13 bases. The CDR3 length is 14 residues. CDR1 and CDR2 (germline): SGHRS, YFSETQ. The CDR3 nucleotides read TGCGCCAGCAGCTTGGAGACGGGTAGGGGACCCCTCCACTTT. Translated: CASSLETGRGPLHF.

This chain links TRBV13 with TRBJ2-7; TRBD1 might be the D (6 bases). The length of the CDR3 is 12 residues. Between the trimmed V and J ends, which lost 3 bases and 4 bases, there was a span of 7 bases. Germline V lookup: CDR1 PRHDT, CDR2 FYEKMQ (reference sequence). This CDR3 is CASSFGTYEQYF. CDR3 sequence (DNA): TGTGCCAGCAGCTTTGGGACATACGAGCAGTACTTC.

This chain joins TRBV28 and TRBJ1-1; D uncertain. The germline CDR1 and CDR2 sequences are MDHEN and SYDVKM. Trimming removed 6 bases from V and 0 bases from J, with 5 bases in between. This CDR3 is built from 12 residues. The CDR3 bases are TGTGCCAGCAGGGACTTGAACACTGAAGCTTTCTTT. Translation: CASRDLNTEAFF.

The gene calls are TRBV9 and TRBJ1-2; D perhaps matches TRBD1 (5 bases). CDR1 and CDR2 from the germline V gene are SGDLS and YYNGEE. There are 14 residues in the CDR3. The germline V and J ends were trimmed by 0 bases and 8 bases, with 14 bases remaining between them. CDR3 coding DNA: TGTGCCAGCAGCGTAGACCAGGGAGCGGGGGGCTACACCTTC. Translated, it gives CASSVDQGAGGYTF.

The rearrangement uses TRBV5-1 and TRBJ1-1, with a weak D call TRBD1 (6 bases). Trimming stripped 6 bases from V and 3 bases from J, with 15 bases between. The CDR3 runs to 14 residues. CDR1 and CDR2 from the germline V gene are SGHRS and YFSETQ. This chain's CDR3 is CASTLSGADTEAFF. The CDR3 DNA reads as TGCGCCAGCACCCTTTCAGGGGCTGACACTGAAGCTTTCTTT.

The J gene is TRBJ2-5, the V gene TRBV27, with D tentatively TRBD2 (6 bases). This CDR3 is built from 14 residues. The germline gives CDR1 MNHEY, CDR2 SMNVEV (reference sequence). Trimming cost V 6 bases and J 4 bases, with 15 bases left between them. The DNA for the CDR3 is TGTGCCAGCAGACGGGGGACCGGTGGAGAGACCCAGTACTTC. Its translation: CASRRGTGGETQYF.

This clone showed up just once. The chain carries TRBV30 and TRBJ2-7; 7 bases fit TRBD1. V lost 3 bases to trimming and J lost 1 base; unmatched junction nucleotides: 0. The CDR3 has 12 amino acids. Looked up from germline, CDR1 is GTSNPN and CDR2 is SVGIG (reference sequence). This chain's CDR3 is CAWRDRSYEQYF. The DNA of the CDR3 is TGTGCCTGGAGGGACAGGTCCTACGAGCAGTACTTC. Full variable domain (outside the CDR3, taken from reference TRBV30 and TRBJ2-7): SQTIHQWPATLVQPVGSPLSLECTVEGTSNPNLYWYRQAAGRGLQLLFYSVGIGQISSEVPQNLSASRPQDRQFILSSKKLLLSDSGFYLCAWRDRSYEQYFGPGTRLTVT.

The J gene is TRBJ1-2, the V gene TRBV10-3; a possible D gene is TRBD1 (5 bases). This CDR3 region has 15 residues. V was clipped by 0 bases and J by 3 bases, with 11 bases between them. Germline CDR1 ENHRY, CDR2 SYGVKD. The chain's CDR3 is CAISESTGTYYGYTF. CDR3 nucleotides: TGTGCCATCAGTGAGTCCACAGGAACCTACTATGGCTACACCTTC.

This clone was seen more than once but under ten times. This chain joins TRBV19 and TRBJ1-6; 7 bases line up with TRBD1. CDR3 size: 15 residues. The germline V gene encodes CDR1 LNHDA and CDR2 SQIVND (reference sequence). Trimming removed 3 bases from V and 5 bases from J; junction bases left unmatched: 4. Here the CDR3 reads CASSIGTVNNSPLHF. The DNA for the CDR3 is TGTGCCAGTAGTATCGGGACAGTAAATAATTCACCCCTCCACTTT. Combining the CDR3 with reference TRBV19 and TRBJ1-6 gives the whole variable domain DGGITQSPKYLFRKEGQNVTLSCEQNLNHDAMYWYRQDPGQGLRLIYYSQIVNDFQKGDIAEGYSVSREKKESFPLTVTSAQKNPTAFYLCASSIGTVNNSPLHFGNGTRLTVT.

This chain joins TRBV19 and TRBJ1-1, with D possibly being TRBD1 (5 bases). The CDR3 length is 18 residues. CDR1 and CDR2 (germline): LNHDA, SQIVND (reference sequence). Trimming shortened V by 3 bases and J by 0 bases, and 20 bases separated the two germline ends. CDR3: CASSIRGLEGRMNTEAFF. CDR3 DNA sequence: TGTGCCAGTAGTATTCGGGGACTCGAGGGCCGTATGAACACTGAAGCTTTCTTT.

The chain employs TRBV11-2 and TRBJ1-1; maybe TRBD1 (5 bases). Trimming took off 5 bases at V and 6 bases at J, with 16 bases between the two ends. The CDR3 is made up of 14 amino acids. Germline lookup yields CDR1 SGHAT and CDR2 FQNNGV. The CDR3 spells CASSPGTYPSEAFF. The CDR3 DNA reads as TGTGCCAGCAGCCCCGGGACTTATCCCTCTGAAGCTTTCTTT.

V usage is TRBV6-5 and J usage is TRBJ1-2, with TRBD1 matching 9 bases. CDR3 length equals 11 residues. V lost 8 bases, J lost 10 bases, and 5 bases stayed unmatched. Per germline, CDR1 MNHEY and CDR2 SVGAGI. The CDR3, as DNA: TGTGCCAGCCGGGACAGGGTGGACTACACCTTC. Its protein product is CASRDRVDYTF.

V and J are TRBV6-6 and TRBJ1-6, with 7 bases aligning to TRBD1. In germline, CDR1 is MNHNY, CDR2 SVGAGI (reference sequence). This CDR3 has 13 amino acids. After removal of 6 bases from V and 7 bases from J, the junction contained 3 bases not matched to a gene. The CDR3 spells CASRQGVNSPLHF. As DNA, the CDR3 is TGTGCCAGCAGGCAGGGGGTGAATTCACCCCTCCACTTT.

CDR3 coding DNA: TGTGCCAGCAGTGGTTGGGCAGGGGAAGAAAAACTGTTTTTT. It codes for CASSGWAGEEKLFF. V gene TRBV6-5 combines with J gene TRBJ1-4; D might be TRBD1 (6 bases). V lost 5 bases and J lost 8, with 15 bases in between. This CDR3 is built from 14 residues. Looked up from germline, CDR1 is MNHEY and CDR2 is SVGAGI.

V gene TRBV15 combines with J gene TRBJ2-5; D possibly corresponds to TRBD2 (5 bases). CDR1 LNHNV and CDR2 YYDKDF come from the germline V gene (reference sequence). The CDR3 length is 13 residues. V gave up 0 bases and J gave up 7 bases, with 9 bases separating them. The CDR3 reads CATSRDTEGTQYF. Here the CDR3 DNA reads TGTGCCACCAGCAGAGATACAGAGGGGACCCAGTACTTC.

The CDR3 sequence is CASSTDTTYEQYF. For the CDR3, the DNA is TGTGCCAGCAGCACGGACACTACCTACGAGCAGTACTTC. This sequence joins TRBV5-5 and TRBJ2-7; perhaps TRBD1 as D (5 bases). CDR1 is SGHKS, CDR2 YYEKEE, per germline (reference sequence). V dropped 4 bases and J dropped 2 bases, with 10 bases sitting between them. The CDR3 has 13 amino acids.

This clone showed up just once. This chain uses TRBV10-1 with TRBJ1-2, with D perhaps matching TRBD1 (6 bases). Trimming stripped 2 bases from V and 0 bases from J, with 7 bases between. Germline CDR1 is WNHNN and CDR2 is SYGVQD (reference sequence). This CDR3 comprises 14 residues. CDR3 in amino acids: CASSENRANYGYTF. CDR3 nucleotides: TGCGCCAGCAGTGAGAACAGGGCTAACTATGGCTACACCTTC.

The table lists this clone with a few counts. The chain combines TRBV19 with TRBJ2-1, with TRBD2 matching 13 bases. CDR1 LNHDA and CDR2 SQIVND come from the germline V gene (reference sequence). J was trimmed by 5 bases and V by 7 bases; bases with no gene match: 5. CDR3 length equals 15 residues. CDR3 bases: TGTGCCAGTACCGTGGGACTAGCGGGGAACAATGAGCAGTTCTTC. It is translated as CASTVGLAGNNEQFF.

The chain has TRBV2 and TRBJ2-2; 8 nucleotides line up with TRBD1. CDR1 SNHLY and CDR2 FYNNEI come from the germline V gene. V lost 5 bases to trimming and J lost 3 bases; unmatched junction nucleotides: 5. The CDR3 is made up of 15 amino acids. The DNA of the CDR3 is TGTGCCAGCAGTTTCAGGGGGCTTGACACCGGGGAGCTGTTTTTT. Protein product: CASSFRGLDTGELFF.

The chain has TRBV4-1 and TRBJ1-2, with D maybe TRBD1 (6 bases). Deletions cut 0 bases from V and 4 bases from J, with 15 bases between. This CDR3 comprises 16 residues. The germline gives CDR1 MGHRA, CDR2 YSYEKL. The DNA for the CDR3 is TGCGCCAGCAGCCAAGATACGGCAGGGGACGTCTATGGCTACACCTTC. This codes for CASSQDTAGDVYGYTF.